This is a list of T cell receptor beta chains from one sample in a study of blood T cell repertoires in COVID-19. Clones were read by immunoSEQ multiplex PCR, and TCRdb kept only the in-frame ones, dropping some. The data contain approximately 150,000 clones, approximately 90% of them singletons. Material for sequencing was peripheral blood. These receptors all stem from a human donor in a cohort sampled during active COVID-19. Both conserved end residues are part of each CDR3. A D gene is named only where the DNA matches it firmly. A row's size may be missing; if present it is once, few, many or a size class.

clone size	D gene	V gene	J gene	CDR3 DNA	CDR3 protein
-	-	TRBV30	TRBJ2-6	TGTGCCTGGAGTGTATTCTCGCAGGGTATGCGCCCTGGGGCCAACGTCCTGACTTTC	CAWSVFSQGMRPGANVLTF
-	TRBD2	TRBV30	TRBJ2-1	TGTGCCTGGAGTGGGGCAGCGGGGAGCTCCTACAATGAGCAGTTCTTC	CAWSGAAGSSYNEQFF
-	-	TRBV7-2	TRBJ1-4	TGTGCCAGCAGCCCTACAGGGAACATAGAAAAACTGTTTTTT	CASSPTGNIEKLFF
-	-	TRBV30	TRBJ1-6	TGTGCCTGGAGCCGGAGCTCCTATAATTCACCCCTCCACTTT	CAWSRSSYNSPLHF
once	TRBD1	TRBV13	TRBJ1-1	TGTGCCAGCAGCACGGGACAGGGGGGCTGGGAAGCTTTCTTT	CASSTGQGGWEAFF
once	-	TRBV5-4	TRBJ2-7	TGTGCCAGCAGCTCAAGCGCTCCGTCCTTTCCCTACGAGCAGTACTTC	CASSSSAPSFPYEQYF
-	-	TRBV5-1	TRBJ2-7	TGCGCCAGCAGCTTGGCGGGCTCCTACGAGCAGTACTTC	CASSLAGSYEQYF
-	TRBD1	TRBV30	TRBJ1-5	TGTGCCTGGGGACCGGGACAGGGGGGACAGCCCCAGCATTTT	CAWGPGQGGQPQHF
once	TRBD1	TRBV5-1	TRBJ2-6	TGCGCCAGCAGCCAGGTCGGACAGGGGGCTGGGGCCAACGTCCTGACTTTC	CASSQVGQGAGANVLTF
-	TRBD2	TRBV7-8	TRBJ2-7	TGTGCCAGCAGCTTAGTTCGGGCGGGAGAGAGCTCCTACGAGCAGTACTTC	CASSLVRAGESSYEQYF
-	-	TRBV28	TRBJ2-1	TGTGCCAGCAGTTCGCAGTACAATGAGCAGTTCTTC	CASSSQYNEQFF
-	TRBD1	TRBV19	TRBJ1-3	TGTGCCAGTGGCAGGGGGGAATCTGGAAACACCATATATTTT	CASGRGESGNTIYF
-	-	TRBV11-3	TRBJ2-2	TGTGCCAGCAGCTTAGTCGGAGCCTCCACCGGGGAGCTGTTTTTT	CASSLVGASTGELFF
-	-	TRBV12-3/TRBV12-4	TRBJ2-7	TGTGCCAGCAGAAGGGGATCTATCTACGAGCAGTACTTC	CASRRGSIYEQYF
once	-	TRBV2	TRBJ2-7	TGTGCCAGCAGTGAACCCGTTCCCCCCTACGAGCAGTACTTC	CASSEPVPPYEQYF
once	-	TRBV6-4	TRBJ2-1	TGTGCCAGCAGGCTGGGCGCCTACAATGAGCAGTTCTTC	CASRLGAYNEQFF
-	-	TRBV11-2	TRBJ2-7	TGTGCCAGCAGCCGCGGGAATTACGAGCAGTACTTC	CASSRGNYEQYF